The clone carrying this T cell receptor beta chain was recorded many times. Its antigen is not identified. The data were taken from a study of T-cell memory formation after mild COVID-19. Study as a whole: Across donors, TCR clusters were largely donor specific. Findings of the study overall: Chiefly within CM and EM were the contracting CD4+ clones; CD8+ ones were within EMRA. The study detected some responding clones in pre-infection memory, suggesting cross-reactive memory joined.

MiXCR, applied by TCRdb to the 5' RACE reads, yields one record per CDR3 protein. In the table there are approximately 34,000 distinct CDR3 sequences, just under 8% of which are singletons. V lost 3 bases and J lost 0, with 0 bases in between. CDR1 is SGHTA and CDR2 is FQGNSA in the germline V gene. CDR3 length: 13 amino acids. Sequenced sample: PBMCs or a T cell subset sorted from them (not recorded which). The receptor was isolated from a man younger than 35 who had mild COVID-19 (a few samples of this study predate the infection). Cell type and time point are not known. The V and J genes are TRBV7-2 and TRBJ2-6; unclear D gene. CDR3 residues: CASSFSGANVLTF. The DNA for the CDR3 is TGTGCCAGCAGCTTCTCTGGGGCCAACGTCCTGACTTTC.